This T cell receptor beta chain came from a study of shared clonotypes between healthy human individuals. The naive CD8 subset, CD45RO-negative cells positively selected for CCR7, excluded terminally differentiated effector memory CD45RA+ cells. TCRdb's table, derived via immunoSEQ multiplex PCR, lists solely in-frame clones and lacks some. The data contain about 2 million clones, about 95% of them singletons. This clone occurred a few times. Germline V gene lookup returns CDR1 SGHVS and CDR2 FQNEAQ. V lost 1 base and J lost 4, with 11 bases in between. This CDR3 is built from 15 residues. The specimen was naive CD8+ T cells sorted from blood. The source is a man younger than 35 in good health. The V and J genes are TRBV7-8 and TRBJ2-1; D remains ambiguous. CDR3 coding DNA: TGTGCCAGCAGCTTAGTGGGGTTCGCGTACAATGAGCAGTTCTTC. Its protein is CASSLVGFAYNEQFF.